A selection of T cell receptor beta chains follows, all from one sample in a study of cytomegalovirus exposure and HLA in healthy donors. Measured with immunoSEQ multiplex PCR; TCRdb has only the in-frame clones, and not every one. The listing contains about 110,000 clones. Sequenced sample: PBMCs. The origin of the receptors is a man aged 25-45 years in good health and CMV-seronegative. CDR3s include the opening cysteine and the closing phenylalanine or tryptophan. The order of the fields is J gene, V gene, CDR3 protein.

TRBJ2-5	TRBV6-5	CASTPHLRGGETQYF
TRBJ2-5	TRBV5-1	CASTPTGTGSKTQYF
.	TRBV11-2	CASRPTGSPYEQYF
TRBJ2-3	TRBV10-3	CAIHPSGSTDTQYF
TRBJ1-2	TRBV5-6	CASMGRRYGYTF
TRBJ1-1	TRBV19	CASSIVPQGAIEAFF
TRBJ1-2	TRBV29-1	CSADGQGEPVYGYTF
TRBJ1-1	TRBV7-3	CASSLQGDNTEAFF
TRBJ2-2	TRBV7-9	CASSPPWGVGTGELFF
TRBJ2-1	TRBV4-1	CASSQDRSERYEQFF
TRBJ1-4	TRBV9	CASSVGQPGLEKLFF
TRBJ1-6	TRBV7-6	CASSLRPLTGEERNLHF
TRBJ1-2	TRBV28	CAAGGRYGYTF
TRBJ2-5	TRBV7-9	CASSLDRGHRETQYF
TRBJ2-7	TRBV6-5	CASRLNTGRTYEQYF
TRBJ2-1	TRBV2	CASKRQGELLNEQFF
TRBJ1-2	TRBV5-1	CASSLGRDGGLWGYTF
TRBJ2-1	TRBV5-1	CASSGERGGLGEQFF
TRBJ1-2	TRBV30	CAWSRQRTNYGYTF
TRBJ2-3	TRBV4-1	CASSRLRGTDTQYF
TRBJ2-5	TRBV19	CVRSSLQETQYF
TRBJ2-7	TRBV7-2	CASSSGQVAYEQYF
TRBJ2-1	TRBV2	CASSVKVQGSNEQFF
TRBJ1-2	TRBV10-3	CAITMTGLNYGYTF
TRBJ2-7	TRBV19	CASSSGTGAFEQYF
TRBJ1-6	TRBV16	CASSPTPGHNSPLHF
TRBJ2-6	TRBV5-1	CASSLEAGEGSGANVLTF
TRBJ1-1	TRBV9	CASSVSQGVGTEAFF
TRBJ2-1	TRBV18	CASSPNRLAGVNEQFF
TRBJ2-1	TRBV5-1	CASSSRRGLADYNEQFF
TRBJ2-7	TRBV5-5	CASSLEASGESYEQYF
TRBJ2-5	TRBV5-1	CASSLGRGSQETQYF
TRBJ1-1	TRBV10-3	CAISLIQGGGTEAFF
TRBJ2-7	TRBV7-2	CASSRTGDYEQYF
.	TRBV29-1	CSVETGQEYEQYF
TRBJ2-3	TRBV4-1	CASSHVGQGSTDTQYF
TRBJ1-1	TRBV14	CASSPFGLKDGSAEAFF
TRBJ2-7	TRBV9	CASSSTTGRGEQYF
.	TRBV4-1	CASSQILTGPSYEQYF
TRBJ1-2	TRBV5-1	CASSFTGQGVGYTF
TRBJ1-6	TRBV23-1	CARGDRKNPPLHF
TRBJ2-7	TRBV7-9	CASRGLADSYEQYF
TRBJ1-5	TRBV6-6	CASSPDRARQPQHF
TRBJ2-7	TRBV27	CASSLSVLSYEQYF
TRBJ1-1	TRBV7-9	CASSLNQGNTEAFF
TRBJ1-6	TRBV5-4	CASSLAGGGNSPLHF
TRBJ2-7	TRBV18	CASSLIDTGTGGHEQYF
TRBJ1-2	TRBV28	CASSLGQAYGYTF
TRBJ2-3	TRBV5-4	CASSFGRTGLTDTQYF
TRBJ2-3	TRBV4-1	CASSQDVQPTDTQYF
TRBJ2-5	TRBV11-3	CASSRGGQGLVETQYF
TRBJ1-6	TRBV15	CATSRDPPRYNSPLHF